Following are 18 T cell receptor beta chains from one sample sequenced in a study of control samples from healthy donors and cancer patients. The protocol was immunoSEQ multiplex PCR, while the TCRdb copy is restricted to in-frame clones and leaves out a portion. The sample has 150,000 to 200,000 clones, more than 85% seen once; the top ten hold just over 2%. The sequenced sample was blood. The source of these receptors is a woman in her thirties or forties in good health.

This clone was seen a single time. V usage is TRBV7-2 and J usage is TRBJ1-2; 7 nucleotides match TRBD1. Germline-derived CDR1 and CDR2 are SGHTA and FQGNSA. The CDR3 totals 13 residues. The J segment lost 5 bases and the V segment lost 4 bases, leaving 4 bases of the junction unmatched. CDR3 nucleotide sequence: TGTGCCAGCAGCTCCCAGGGACAGTATGGCTACACCTTC. This encodes CASSSQGQYGYTF.

The rearrangement uses TRBV2 and TRBJ1-5; no clear D gene. This CDR3 has 15 residues. CDR1 is SNHLY and CDR2 is FYNNEI in the germline V gene. V was pared by 4 bases and J by 0 bases, with 10 bases between. DNA of the CDR3: TGTGCCAGCAGTGGGGATACACCTAGCAATCAGCCCCAGCATTTT. This codes for CASSGDTPSNQPQHF.

The gene calls are TRBV5-1 and TRBJ2-5, with 15 positions matching TRBD2. The CDR3 extends over 16 amino acids. V shed 4 bases and J 2 bases; nucleotides not matched to a gene: 3. CDR1 SGHRS and CDR2 YFSETQ come from the germline V gene. CDR3 coding DNA: TGCGCCAGCAGCCCCGGACTAGCGGGGGGGCAAGAGACCCAGTACTTC. This gives the protein CASSPGLAGGQETQYF.

The V and J genes are TRBV27 and TRBJ1-6; D possibly corresponds to TRBD1 (5 bases). V lost 6 bases, J lost 9 bases, and 12 bases lay in between. The CDR3 extends over 13 amino acids. CDR1 MNHEY and CDR2 SMNVEV come from the germline V gene (reference sequence). The CDR3 DNA reads TGTGCCAGCAGCGGCGGGGCGGGTTCACCCCTCCACTTT. Its translation is CASSGGAGSPLHF.

V and J are TRBV7-8 and TRBJ1-2; TRBD1 matches 7 bases. Germline-derived CDR1 and CDR2 are SGHVS and FQNEAQ. The CDR3 loop spans 17 amino acids. V dropped 3 bases and J dropped 5; count of bases not matched to a gene: 15. CDR3 bases: TGTGCCAGCAGCTTTCGGACAGGACCCGCTTACTCATATGGCTACACCTTC. The encoded protein is CASSFRTGPAYSYGYTF.

The genes are TRBV11-2 and TRBJ2-1; a weak D match, TRBD2 (5 bases). This CDR3 has 10 residues. Germline V gives CDR1 SGHAT, CDR2 FQNNGV. The V and J ends lost 5 bases and 13 bases respectively, with 9 bases between them. This CDR3 reads CASSQDYQFF. CDR3 DNA sequence: TGTGCCAGCAGCCAAGACTATCAGTTCTTC.

This clone showed up just once. CDR3 region: CASSAGRGLPNEKLFF. The CDR3, as DNA: TGTGCCAGCAGTGCGGGCAGGGGGCTTCCTAATGAAAAACTGTTTTTT. The chain has TRBV27 and TRBJ1-4, with 8 positions matching TRBD1. The CDR3 runs 16 residues. V trimming: 5 bases; J trimming: 3 bases; junction bases outside the gene matches: 8. The germline V gene has CDR1 MNHEY and CDR2 SMNVEV (reference sequence).

This clone was picked up one time. V gene TRBV29-1 combines with J gene TRBJ2-7; 8 bases line up with TRBD1. The V gene's germline CDR1 is SQVTM and CDR2 ANQGSEA. V lost 6 bases to trimming and J lost 3 bases; unmatched junction nucleotides: 4. The CDR3 consists of 12 residues. The CDR3 bases are TGCAGCGTCCATACAGGGGGCTACGAGCAGTACTTC. Its translation is CSVHTGGYEQYF.

The chain is built from TRBV5-4 and TRBJ2-1; D is unresolved. The CDR3 has 11 residues. Germline V CDR1 and CDR2: SGHNT, YYREEE (reference sequence). The V end was cut by 3 bases, the J end by 9 bases, with 7 bases between. This CDR3 reads CASSSSLEQFF. The DNA of the CDR3 is TGTGCCAGCAGCTCCAGCCTTGAGCAGTTCTTC. Full variable domain (outside the CDR3, taken from reference TRBV5-4 and TRBJ2-1): ETGVTQSPTHLIKTRGQQVTLRCSSQSGHNTVSWYQQALGQGPQFIFQYYREEENGRGNFPPRFSGLQFPNYSSELNVNALELDDSALYLCASSSSLEQFFGPGTRLTVL.

On this clone itself: At one end, the junction sequence differs from germline, possibly due to a read error. This chain connects TRBV7-8 to TRBJ1-6, with D perhaps TRBD1 (5 bases). In germline, CDR1 is SGHVS, CDR2 FQNEAQ. CDR3 length: 14 amino acids. The CDR3 region has the DNA TGTGCCAGCAGATTAGGGGCCTCGTATTCACCCCTCCACTTT. Translated: CASRLGASYSPLHF. Using reference TRBV7-8 and TRBJ1-6 for the parts outside the CDR3, the full variable domain is GAGVSQSPRYKVAKRGQDVALRCDPISGHVSLFWYQQALGQGPEFLTYFQNEAQLDKSGLPSDRFFAERPEGSVSTLKIQRTQQEDSAVYLCASRLGASYSPLHFGNGTRLTVT.

This clone has more than one count but fewer than ten. The same CDR3 can be traced to other DNA sequences in this sample. This chain links TRBV20-1 with TRBJ2-5; D gene ambiguous. The V end lost 0 bases, the J end lost 5 bases, and 4 bases lay between the germline ends. Germline assignment: CDR1 DFQATT and CDR2 SNEGSKA (reference sequence). This CDR3 has 11 residues. The CDR3, as DNA: TGCAGTGCTAGAGAGGGCGAGACCCAGTACTTC. Its translation: CSAREGETQYF.

V usage is TRBV18 and J usage is TRBJ2-7, with D possibly being TRBD2 (7 bases). CDR1 and CDR2 (germline): KGHSH, LQKENI. CDR3 size: 16 residues. V lost 5 bases and J lost 0, with 17 bases in between. The CDR3 here is CASSSFGGQSSYEQYF. The CDR3 nucleotides read TGTGCCAGCTCATCCTTCGGGGGGCAATCCTCCTACGAGCAGTACTTC. The full variable domain, in which reference TRBV18 and TRBJ2-7 provide the parts outside the CDR3, is NAGVMQNPRHLVRRRGQEARLRCSPMKGHSHVYWYRQLPEEGLKFMVYLQKENIIDESGMPKERFSAEFPKEGPSILRIQQVVRGDSAAYFCASSSFGGQSSYEQYFGPGTRLTVT.

This clone was seen a few times. V is TRBV3-1 (or the pseudogene TRBV3-2) and J is TRBJ2-1; 10 bases are a match to TRBD2. Germline V CDR1 and CDR2: LGHDT, YNNKEL (reference sequence). Germline trimming cut 1 base from V and 14 bases from J; bases unmatched to any gene: 8. The length of the CDR3 is 14 residues. The CDR3 loop reads CASSQAASGGYKFF. The CDR3 DNA reads as TGTGCCAGCAGCCAAGCGGCTAGCGGGGGTTACAAGTTCTTC.

The DNA of the CDR3 is TGCGCCAGCAGCTTGAATCCAGGGGTAGGAGAGACCCAGTACTTC. Translated, it gives CASSLNPGVGETQYF. The chain joins TRBV5-1 to TRBJ2-5; possible D gene TRBD1, 6 bases. Germline lookup yields CDR1 SGHRS and CDR2 YFSETQ. The CDR3 contains 15 residues. With 1 base removed from V and 4 bases from J, the gap between germline ends came to 14 bases.

The chain employs TRBV2 and TRBJ2-4; D uncertain. This CDR3 spans 14 amino acids. V dropped 4 bases and J dropped 3 bases, with 10 bases sitting between them. Germline values: CDR1 SNHLY, CDR2 FYNNEI. CDR3 DNA: TGTGCCAGCAGTGTAACAGAGGACAAAAACATTCAGTACTTC. It is translated as CASSVTEDKNIQYF.

The gene calls are TRBV5-5 and TRBJ2-3, with 8 bases aligning to TRBD1. Germline CDR1 reads SGHKS; CDR2 reads YYEKEE (reference sequence). This CDR3 contains 15 residues. Trimming removed 0 bases from V and 1 base from J; junction bases left unmatched: 1. The CDR3 reads CASSLVGQGTDTQYF. For the CDR3, the DNA is TGTGCCAGCAGCTTGGTGGGACAGGGCACAGATACGCAGTATTTT. Looking up the rest from reference TRBV5-5 and TRBJ2-3 gives the full variable domain: DAGVTQSPTHLIKTRGQQVTLRCSPISGHKSVSWYQQVLGQGPQFIFQYYEKEERGRGNFPDRFSARQFPNYSSELNVNALLLGDSALYLCASSLVGQGTDTQYFGPGTRLTVL.

The CDR3 is CASSPGQYEQYF. For the CDR3, the DNA is TGTGCCAGCAGCCCGGGACAATACGAGCAGTACTTC. This chain connects TRBV2 to TRBJ2-7; weak D call: TRBD1 (6 bases). Trimming stripped 6 bases from V and 4 bases from J, with 10 bases between. Germline assignment: CDR1 SNHLY and CDR2 FYNNEI. The CDR3 length is 12 residues.

V is TRBV19 and J is TRBJ2-3; 11 nucleotides align to TRBD1. V dropped 4 bases and J dropped 6; count of bases not matched to a gene: 6. Germline CDR1 is LNHDA and CDR2 is SQIVND (reference sequence). The CDR3 has 15 amino acids. The CDR3 region has the DNA TGTGCCAGTAGTAGGACAGGGGGCGCGGGGGATACGCAGTATTTT. It yields the protein CASSRTGGAGDTQYF.